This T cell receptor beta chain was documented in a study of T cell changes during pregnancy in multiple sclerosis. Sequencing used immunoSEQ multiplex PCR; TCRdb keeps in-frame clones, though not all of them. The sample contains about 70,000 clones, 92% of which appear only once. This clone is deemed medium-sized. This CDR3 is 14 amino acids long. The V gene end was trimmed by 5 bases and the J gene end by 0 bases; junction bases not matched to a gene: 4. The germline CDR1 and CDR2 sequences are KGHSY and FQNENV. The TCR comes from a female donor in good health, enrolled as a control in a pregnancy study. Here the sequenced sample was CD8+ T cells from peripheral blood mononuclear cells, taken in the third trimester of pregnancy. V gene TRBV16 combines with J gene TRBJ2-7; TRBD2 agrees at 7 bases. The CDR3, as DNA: TGTGCCAGCAGCGGGGAGGGAAGCTCCTACGAGCAGTACTTC. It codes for CASSGEGSSYEQYF.